The T cell receptor (beta chain) under discussion was sequenced for a study of OX40 agonist ivuxolimab in advanced cancers. As to this clone: Its antigen is as yet unknown. One end of the junction varies from germline; a read error may be responsible.

Anyone with autoimmune disease history or systemic immunosuppression was excluded. Repertoires were generated with immunoSEQ multiplex PCR, while TCRdb's copy carries only in-frame clones and drops some. The table lists roughly 47,000 clones, around 89% of them singletons. Findings and caveats of the study: At doses 0.1 to 3.0 mg/kg, CD4+ and CD8+ clones expanded. Patients who responded partially at 0.1-3.0 mg/kg showed clonal expansion ranking among the lowest.

Germline V lookup: CDR1 SSHAT, CDR2 FNYEAQ (reference sequence). The CDR3 spans 17 residues. The receptor was derived from an adult with an advanced solid tumor such as melanoma, head and neck, liver or kidney cancer. The chain combines TRBV7-7 with TRBJ2-1, with 16 nucleotides matching TRBD2. Sequenced here: CD4+ or CD8+ T cells sorted from blood, sampled in a trial of the OX40 agonist ivuxolimab. The CDR3: CASSPGLAGGPGNEQFF. The CDR3 nucleotides read TGTGCTAGCAGCCCGGGACTAGCGGGAGGGCCGGGGAATGAGCAGTTCTTC.